The clone carrying this TCR beta chain was recorded a few times. Its antigen remains unknown. As to time point: newly diagnosed GD, antithyroid drugs for less than 3 months. From PBMCs, RNA was extracted and then used to make the TCR library. CDR3 length equals 13 residues. In germline, CDR1 is MNHEY, CDR2 SMNVEV (reference sequence). Trimming pared 3 bases from V and 8 bases from J, leaving 11 bases between. In building TCR beta libraries, iRepertoire HTBI primers were used together with Arm-PCR of CDR3 regions. One entry per CDR3 protein, called by TCRdb with MiXCR from the multiplex PCR reads. This table holds roughly 440,000 distinct CDR3 sequences, roughly 15% found once. The source of the sample is a study of regulatory T cells in long-lasting Graves disease. Study information: Graves' patients diagnosed newly had used antithyroid drugs under 3 months. Study observations and caveats: TRBV28, TRBJ1-2 and TRBJ2-5 emerged as the favored segments in persistent disease.

These data were likewise used in another study, on T cells in Graves' hyperthyroidism and ophthalmopathy.

The V gene is TRBV27, the J gene TRBJ2-4; D is unclear. Sequencing was performed on peripheral blood mononuclear cells (PBMCs), taken at new diagnosis, from a patient treated with antithyroid drugs. The sequence came from a woman aged 18-29 years with Graves disease. CDR3 nucleotides: TGTGCCAGCAGTTTGCGCGGTGGGGACATTCAGTACTTC. It is translated as CASSLRGGDIQYF.